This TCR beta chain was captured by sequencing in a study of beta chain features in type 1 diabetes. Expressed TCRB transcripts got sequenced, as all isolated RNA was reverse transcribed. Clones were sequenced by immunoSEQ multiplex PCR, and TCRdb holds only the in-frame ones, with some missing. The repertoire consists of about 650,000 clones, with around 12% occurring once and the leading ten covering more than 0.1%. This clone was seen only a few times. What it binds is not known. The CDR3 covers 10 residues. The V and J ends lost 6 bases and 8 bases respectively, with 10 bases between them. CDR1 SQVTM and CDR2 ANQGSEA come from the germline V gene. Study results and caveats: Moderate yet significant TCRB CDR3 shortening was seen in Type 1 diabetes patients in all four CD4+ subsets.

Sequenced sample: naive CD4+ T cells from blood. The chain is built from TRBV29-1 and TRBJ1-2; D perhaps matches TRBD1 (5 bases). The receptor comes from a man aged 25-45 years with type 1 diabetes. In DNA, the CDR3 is TGCAGCGTCGAGGGGTCCGGCTACACCTTC. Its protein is CSVEGSGYTF.